The source of this TCR beta chain is a study of T cells in tuberculosis (dated by TCRdb to 2017 to 2018). Turning to the overall study: The study combined CD1B tetramers and high-throughput TCR immunosequencing to characterize T cells specific for the mycobacterial lipid antigen glucose monomycolate (GMM). With over nine people per group, a South African clinical cohort compared IGRA-negative adolescents, IGRA-positive adolescents with latent tuberculosis, and adults with active tuberculosis. PBMC from active tuberculosis patients were archived either before standard anti-tuberculosis treatment began or within 7 days of its start. The study at large found these results: Compared with IGRA-negative controls, TCR-alpha repertoires from active tuberculosis had smaller mean NN-distances to GMM-specific TCRs, which suggests that these TCRs underwent clonal expansion. A classifier using the diverse GMM-specific repertoire reached 85% to 90% accuracy (AUROC roughly 0.9), compared with over 60% accuracy using GEM motif frequencies. Smaller NN-distances were partly driven by shorter CDR3-alpha lengths in active tuberculosis patients, and statistical significance was not reached for the TCR-beta difference. Clinical samples were selected based on the availability of cryopreserved specimens, with adults included as active tuberculosis cases and adolescents included as controls.

The sample's time point label, decoded: new active TB diagnosis, blood taken before or within 7 days of starting treatment. The active tuberculosis patients were newly diagnosed, HIV-seronegative South African adults aged 18 years or older. Active tuberculosis was confirmed by positive sputum smear microscopy and/or positive M. tuberculosis culture. Immunosequencing was performed on unsorted cryopreserved PBMC and covered 75,000 to 100,000 T cells per clinical donor on average. CDR1 and CDR2 are drawn from the germline V gene: MGHRA, YSYEKL. Ends trimmed: V by 1 base, J by 3 bases; bases unmatched to a gene: 6. The CDR3 goes from the cysteine to the phenylalanine over 16 residues. Just CDR3 DNA is preserved here, 48 bases in frame from base 1. TCR libraries were generated with the immunoSEQ multiplex PCR assay, using TCR-beta and/or TCR-alpha/delta assays for each sample. The amplified TCR libraries were sequenced using the Illumina high-throughput platform. The original methods were these. Clustering and dimensionality reduction relied on pairwise TCRdist distances among GMM-specific receptors from T cells that were either sorted ex vivo or expanded in vitro. Each clinical repertoire received a mean NN-distance score, defined as the average TCRdist to the nearest 10% of tetramer-positive reference sequences. GEM TCR motif frequency was calculated as the fraction of unique TCRs that matched known GEM sequences in V/J usage and CDR3 length. Active tuberculosis was classified by linear discriminant analysis with leave-one-out cross-validation, implemented in scikit-learn. As stored in TCRdb, this immuneACCESS dataset retains in-frame rearrangements with V and J assigned. A fraction of the clones does not appear; measured against another copy, unresolved V genes explain less than half of the discrepancy, and the remainder lacks a known reason. The V and J calls and clone size come from that table; D and trimming were worked out from the DNA. This sample has about 30,000 clones in its table, and 92% of those were observed once. The ten largest clones represent 5.5% to 8% of the sample.

Concerning this clone: Its antigen remains undetermined. No much larger clone exists at a distance of one base, and base qualities are not known.

This receptor was obtained from an adult with tuberculosis. This receptor chain uses TRBV4-1 and TRBJ1-5, with 7 middle bases fitting TRBD1. The sample here was PBMCs, taken at tuberculosis diagnosis. The nucleotide sequence is TGCGCCAGCAGCCAAGTCAGCAGGGGGTACAATCAGCCCCAGCATTTT. It codes for CASSQVSRGYNQPQHF.